This TCR beta chain derives from a study of blood T cell repertoires in COVID-19 (dated by TCRdb to the early 2020s). The study in broad terms: The collaborator samples originated in the United States, Italy and Spain and spanned the acute and convalescent phases of COVID-19. The material from the prospective study consisted of cDNA or gDNA derived from T cells, B-cell-depleted T cells, or PBMCs. The dataset comprised deeply sampled blood TCRbeta repertoires from subjects exposed to, actively infected with, or recovered from COVID-19. The repertoires were released in a freely available public database meant as a resource for research on the immune response to SARS-CoV-2. Samples came from the ongoing ImmuneRACE study (first 160 participants) plus 1,254 subjects from 6 global collaborators. A de-identified subject ID, COVID-19 status, age in years and sex were almost always included in the sample metadata. Where available, HLA class I and class II types were obtained from metadata supplied by the sample provider rather than from assay-based typing.

Whole blood was collected in K2EDTA tubes by collaborating institutions according to the institutions' own protocols. For TCRbeta analysis, collaborators shipped samples in one of three forms: frozen whole blood, isolated PBMCs, or DNA extracted from either of those sample types. Broad study findings and their caveats: The amount of clinical and demographic metadata varied by source and participant and was provided uncurated.

Taken from cysteine to phenylalanine, the CDR3 has 13 residues. Only CDR3 DNA remains: 39 bases, in frame from the first base. As encoded in the germline V gene, CDR1 is SGHRS while CDR2 is YFSETQ. Trimming takes 2 bases from V and 0 bases from J, and the germline ends sit 4 bases apart. TCRbeta CDR3 regions were amplified from genomic DNA using the immunoSEQ Assay, a bias-controlled multiplex PCR. The study's processing was this. The number of nucleated cells in each sample was estimated from the amplification of reference gene primers within the assay. To quantify the absolute abundance of each unique TCRbeta CDR3 rearrangement, sequence reads were collapsed and filtered. For each sample, productive Simpson clonality was calculated as the square root of Simpson's diversity index across productive rearrangements. Not all clones reach the TCRdb copy of this immuneACCESS table, which keeps in-frame sequences only. Checked studies attribute under half of the gap to unresolved V genes and leave the rest unexplained. The V and J calls and clone size were taken over from that table, and D and trimming were inferred from the DNA. The sample table holds approximately 300,000 clones, of which approximately 90% were seen once. About 0.8% of the sample belongs to the ten largest clones.

About this clone itself: Its antigen remains unidentified. Base qualities are not provided; no much larger clone lies one nucleotide away.

The sequence came from a man in his thirties or forties with acute or convalescent COVID-19. Sequences were obtained from peripheral blood. This receptor chain uses TRBV5-1 and TRBJ2-3, with the D gene call left open. The bases are TGCGCCAGCAGCTTCGGTAGCACAGATACGCAGTATTTT. The translation is CASSFGSTDTQYF.